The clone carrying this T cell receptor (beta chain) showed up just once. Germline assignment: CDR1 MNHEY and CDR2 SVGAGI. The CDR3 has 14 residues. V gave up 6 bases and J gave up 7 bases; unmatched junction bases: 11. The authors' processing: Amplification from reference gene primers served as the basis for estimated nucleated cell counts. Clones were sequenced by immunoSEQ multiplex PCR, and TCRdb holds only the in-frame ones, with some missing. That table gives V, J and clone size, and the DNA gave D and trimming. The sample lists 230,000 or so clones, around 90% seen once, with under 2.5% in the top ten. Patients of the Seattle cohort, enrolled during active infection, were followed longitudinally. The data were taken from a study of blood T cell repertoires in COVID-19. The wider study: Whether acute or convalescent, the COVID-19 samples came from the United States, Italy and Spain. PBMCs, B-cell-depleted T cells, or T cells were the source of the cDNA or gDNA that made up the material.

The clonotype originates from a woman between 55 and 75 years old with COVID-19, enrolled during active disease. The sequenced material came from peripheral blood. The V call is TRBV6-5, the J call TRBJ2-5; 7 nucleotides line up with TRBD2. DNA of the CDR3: TGTGCCAGCAGGGACCCCGGACTAGAAGCGACCCAGTACTTC. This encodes CASRDPGLEATQYF.